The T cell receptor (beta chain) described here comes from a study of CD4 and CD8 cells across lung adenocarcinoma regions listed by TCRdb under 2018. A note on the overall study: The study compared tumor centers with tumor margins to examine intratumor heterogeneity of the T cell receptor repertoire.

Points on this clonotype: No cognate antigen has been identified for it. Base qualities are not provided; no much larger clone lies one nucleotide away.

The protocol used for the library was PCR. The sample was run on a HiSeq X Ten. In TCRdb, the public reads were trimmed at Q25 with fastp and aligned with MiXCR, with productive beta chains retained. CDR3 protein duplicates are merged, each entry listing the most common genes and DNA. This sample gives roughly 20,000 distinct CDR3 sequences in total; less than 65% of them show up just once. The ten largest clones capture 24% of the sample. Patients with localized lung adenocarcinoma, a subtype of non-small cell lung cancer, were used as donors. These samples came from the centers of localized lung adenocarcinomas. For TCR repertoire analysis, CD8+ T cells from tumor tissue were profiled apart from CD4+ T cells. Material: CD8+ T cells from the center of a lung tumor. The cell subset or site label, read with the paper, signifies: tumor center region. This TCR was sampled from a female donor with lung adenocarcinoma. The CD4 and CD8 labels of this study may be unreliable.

The CDR3 protein sequence reads: CARGQRGRVKETQYF. The base sequence is TGTGCCAGGGGGCAGCGGGGCCGTGTCAAAGAGACCCAGTACTTC. Rearrangement joined TRBV27 to TRBJ2-3, with TRBD2 identical over 7 junction bases. The end of the DNA is better explained by TRBJ2-5, so the J call may be wrong. The CDR1 and CDR2 encoded by the germline V gene (reference sequence) are MNHEY and SMNVEV. The CDR3 goes from the cysteine to the phenylalanine over 15 residues. The DNA shown is the 45-base CDR3, in frame from base 1.